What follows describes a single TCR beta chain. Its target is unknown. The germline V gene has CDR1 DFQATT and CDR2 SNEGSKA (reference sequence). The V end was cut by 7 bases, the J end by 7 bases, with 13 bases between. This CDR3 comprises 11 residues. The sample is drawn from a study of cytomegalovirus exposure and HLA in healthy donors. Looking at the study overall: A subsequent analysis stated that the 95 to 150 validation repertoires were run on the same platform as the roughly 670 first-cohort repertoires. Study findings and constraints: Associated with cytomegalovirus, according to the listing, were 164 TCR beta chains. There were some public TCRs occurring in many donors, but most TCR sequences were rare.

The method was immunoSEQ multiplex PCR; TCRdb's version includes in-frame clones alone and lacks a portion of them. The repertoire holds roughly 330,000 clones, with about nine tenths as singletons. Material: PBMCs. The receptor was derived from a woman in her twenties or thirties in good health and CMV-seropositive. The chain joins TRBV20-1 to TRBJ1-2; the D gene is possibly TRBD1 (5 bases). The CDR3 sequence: CSGPEGPGYTF. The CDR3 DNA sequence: TGCAGTGGTCCCGAGGGGCCTGGCTACACCTTC.